This TCR beta chain was observed in a study of blood T cell repertoires in COVID-19. As for the study in general: In each case, the material was cDNA or gDNA derived from T cells, B-cell-depleted T cells, or PBMCs.

Trimming left V 6 bases short and J 5 bases short, with 15 bases between. The CDR3 is made up of 14 amino acids. Measured with immunoSEQ multiplex PCR; TCRdb has only the in-frame clones, and not every one. In the table there are roughly 100,000 clones, 75% to 95% of which are singletons. The sequenced sample consisted of peripheral blood. This sequence originates from a woman aged 45-60 years in a cohort sampled during active COVID-19. This chain joins TRBV5-3 and TRBJ2-1; D unresolved. TRBV5-3 is given ORF status, its function remaining uncertain. CDR3 loop: CARKPPGLDNEQFF. The CDR3 DNA follows: TGTGCCAGAAAGCCACCAGGATTAGACAATGAGCAGTTCTTC.